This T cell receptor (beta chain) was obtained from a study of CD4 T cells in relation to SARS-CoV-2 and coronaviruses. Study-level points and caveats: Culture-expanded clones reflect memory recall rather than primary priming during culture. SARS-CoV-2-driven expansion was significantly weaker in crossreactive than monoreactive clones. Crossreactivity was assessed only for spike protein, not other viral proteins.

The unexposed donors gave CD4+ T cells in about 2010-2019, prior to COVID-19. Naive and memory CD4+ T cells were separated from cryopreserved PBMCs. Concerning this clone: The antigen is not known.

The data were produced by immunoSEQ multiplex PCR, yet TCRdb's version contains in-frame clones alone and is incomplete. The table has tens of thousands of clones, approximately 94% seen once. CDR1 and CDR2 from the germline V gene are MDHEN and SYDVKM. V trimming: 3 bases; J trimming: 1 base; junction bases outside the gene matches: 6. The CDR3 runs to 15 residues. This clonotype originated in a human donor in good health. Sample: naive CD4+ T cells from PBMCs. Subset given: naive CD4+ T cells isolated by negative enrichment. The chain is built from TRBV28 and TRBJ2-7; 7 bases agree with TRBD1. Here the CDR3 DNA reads TGTGCCAGCAGTTTCACTAACAGGGGATCCTACGAGCAGTACTTC. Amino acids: CASSFTNRGSYEQYF.